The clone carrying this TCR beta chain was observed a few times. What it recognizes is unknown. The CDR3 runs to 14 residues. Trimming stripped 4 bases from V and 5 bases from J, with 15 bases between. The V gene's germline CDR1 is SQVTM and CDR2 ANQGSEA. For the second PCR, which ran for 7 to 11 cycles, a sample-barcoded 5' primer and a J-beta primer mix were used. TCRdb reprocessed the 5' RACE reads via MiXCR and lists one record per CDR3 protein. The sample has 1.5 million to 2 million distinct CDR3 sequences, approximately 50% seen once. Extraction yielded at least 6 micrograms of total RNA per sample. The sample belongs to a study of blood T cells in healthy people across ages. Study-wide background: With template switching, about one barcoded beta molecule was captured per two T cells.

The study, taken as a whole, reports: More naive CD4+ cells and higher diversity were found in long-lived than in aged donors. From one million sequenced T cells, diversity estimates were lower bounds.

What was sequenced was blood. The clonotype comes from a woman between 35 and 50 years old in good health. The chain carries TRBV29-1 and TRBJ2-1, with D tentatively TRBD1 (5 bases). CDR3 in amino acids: CSVVTGQGNNEQFF. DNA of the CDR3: TGCAGCGTTGTAACCGGGCAGGGAAACAATGAGCAGTTCTTC.